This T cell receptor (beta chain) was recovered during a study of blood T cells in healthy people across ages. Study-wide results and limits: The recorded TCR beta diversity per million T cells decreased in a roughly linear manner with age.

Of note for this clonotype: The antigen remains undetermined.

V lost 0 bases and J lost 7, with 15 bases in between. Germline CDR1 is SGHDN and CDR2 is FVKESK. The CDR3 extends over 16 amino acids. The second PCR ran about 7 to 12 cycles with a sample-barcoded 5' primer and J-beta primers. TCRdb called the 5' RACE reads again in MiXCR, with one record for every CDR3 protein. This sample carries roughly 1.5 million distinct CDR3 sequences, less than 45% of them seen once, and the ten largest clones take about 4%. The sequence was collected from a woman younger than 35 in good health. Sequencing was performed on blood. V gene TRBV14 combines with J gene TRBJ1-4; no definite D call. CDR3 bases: TGTGCCAGCAGCCAAGATCTGCCGGGAAAGCGTGAAAAACTGTTTTTT. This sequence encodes CASSQDLPGKREKLFF.